This T cell receptor beta chain stems from a study of T-cell reconstitution after alpha-beta-depleted transplantation in children. V was cut by 7 bases and J by 2 bases, with 11 bases left in between. The CDR3 contains 13 residues. CDR1 and CDR2 from the germline V gene are SEHNR and FQNEAQ (reference sequence). Construction of the TCRbeta library involved unique molecular identifiers. TCRdb analysed the PCR reads with MiXCR anew, one entry per CDR3 protein. The sample records roughly 400,000 distinct CDR3 sequences, roughly 22% being singletons. This receptor was obtained from a human donor who donated a stem cell graft to a child with acute myeloid leukemia. The chain uses TRBV7-9 and TRBJ2-5; D ambiguous. The material sequenced was PBMCs from the stem cell graft donor, taken from the stem cell graft. In nucleotides, the CDR3 is TGTGCCAGCAAGCTTCGAGGACAAGAGACCCAGTACTTC. This gives the protein CASKLRGQETQYF.